Shown below are 20 T cell receptor beta chains from a single sample sequenced in a study of beta chain features in type 1 diabetes. Study-level points and caveats: In all four CD4+ subsets, TCRB CDR3 length was significantly, moderately reduced in type 1 diabetes.

Since all of the isolated RNA was reverse transcribed, expressed TCRB transcripts were what got sequenced. TCRdb's table, derived via immunoSEQ multiplex PCR, lists solely in-frame clones and lacks some. The data hold around 56,000 clones, with around 56% observed a single time. No antigen has been assigned to these receptors. Sample: Tregs from blood. The receptors originated from a woman in her 40s with type 1 diabetes.

V and J are TRBV7-2 and TRBJ1-2; 7 bases are shared with TRBD1. Per the germline V gene, CDR1 is SGHTA and CDR2 is FQGNSA. The CDR3 loop spans 14 amino acids. J gave up 1 base and V 5 bases, and 4 bases lay outside the gene matches. The CDR3 protein is CASSARQGNYGYTF. The CDR3 DNA reads as TGTGCCAGCAGCGCCCGACAGGGTAACTATGGCTACACCTTC.

The sample holds a few counts of this clone. This chain links TRBV4-3 with TRBJ2-1, with 9 bases fitting TRBD2. Germline V CDR1 and CDR2: LGHNA, YSLEER. The CDR3 runs to 16 residues. V dropped 5 bases and J dropped 8; count of bases not matched to a gene: 13. The CDR3 here is CASSFRYAGGLDEQFF. CDR3 DNA sequence: TGCGCCAGCAGCTTTAGGTACGCGGGAGGGCTCGATGAGCAGTTCTTC.

This clone occurred a few times. The chain has TRBV7-9 and TRBJ1-1; no firm D call. Germline assignment: CDR1 SEHNR and CDR2 FQNEAQ (reference sequence). Trimming cost V 2 bases and J 1 base, with 8 bases left between them. CDR3 length equals 14 residues. The CDR3 here is CASSLLGSNTEAFF. The CDR3, as DNA: TGTGCCAGCAGCTTATTGGGCTCGAACACTGAAGCTTTCTTT.

The V and J genes are TRBV28 and TRBJ2-1, with 8 bases lining up with TRBD2. Trimming removed 10 bases from V and 5 bases from J; junction bases left unmatched: 7. The CDR3 covers 13 residues. The V gene's germline CDR1 is MDHEN and CDR2 SYDVKM. In DNA, the CDR3 is TGTGCCACCCGGGGGACTAGACACAATGAGCAGTTCTTC. Translated: CATRGTRHNEQFF.

V is TRBV5-1 and J is TRBJ2-1; 7 bases align to TRBD1. This CDR3 has 15 residues. The J segment lost 2 bases and the V segment lost 2 bases, leaving 4 bases of the junction unmatched. Per the germline V gene, CDR1 is SGHRS and CDR2 is YFSETQ. The CDR3 reads CASSFVQGAYNEQFF. DNA for the CDR3: TGCGCCAGCAGCTTTGTCCAGGGGGCCTACAATGAGCAGTTCTTC.

The chain carries TRBV5-1 and TRBJ1-1; no reliable D call. The CDR3 runs 13 residues. V was clipped by 4 bases and J by 4 bases, with 11 bases between them. Germline CDR1 reads SGHRS; CDR2 reads YFSETQ. CDR3 sequence (DNA): TGCGCCAGCAGCCCCGGAGGGCGCACTGAAGCTTTCTTT. This translates into CASSPGGRTEAFF.

The V call is TRBV7-2, the J call TRBJ1-2, with a weak D call TRBD1 (6 bases). CDR1 and CDR2 (germline): SGHTA, FQGNSA. Trimming left V 4 bases short and J 1 base short, with 22 bases between. The CDR3 length is 18 residues. CDR3 in DNA: TGTGCCAGCAGCTCCCAATTAGCCTCCGGGACATTTAACTATGGCTACACCTTC. Translated, it gives CASSSQLASGTFNYGYTF.

The gene calls are TRBV6-6 and TRBJ1-2, with 7 bases matching TRBD1. The J segment lost 7 bases and the V segment lost 10 bases, leaving 18 bases of the junction unmatched. Germline V lookup: CDR1 MNHNY, CDR2 SVGAGI (reference sequence). The CDR3 is made up of 15 amino acids. In DNA form, the CDR3 reads TGTGCCACCTCCCTGCCGGGACAGCCGATCCGTGGCTACACCTTC. Translating gives CATSLPGQPIRGYTF.

The V gene is TRBV7-9, the J gene TRBJ1-2, with D possibly being TRBD1 (5 bases). CDR1 SEHNR and CDR2 FQNEAQ come from the germline V gene (reference sequence). The V gene lost 5 bases and the J gene lost 4 bases, with 11 bases spanning the gap. The CDR3 consists of 13 residues. The chain's CDR3 is CASSERGIYGYTF. CDR3 nucleotide sequence: TGTGCCAGCAGCGAACGGGGGATCTATGGCTACACCTTC.

This clone was observed a few times. V is TRBV7-2 and J is TRBJ2-5; 7 bases line up with TRBD2. The CDR3 totals 13 residues. With 5 bases clipped from V and 7 bases from J, the junction kept 7 bases outside the gene matches. In germline, CDR1 is SGHTA, CDR2 FQGNSA. CDR3: CASSPSTSSTQYF. Here the CDR3 DNA reads TGTGCCAGCAGCCCATCGACTAGCTCGACCCAGTACTTC.

V gene TRBV7-9 combines with J gene TRBJ1-1, with 7 bases matching TRBD1. This CDR3 has 15 amino acids. Trimming cost V 6 bases and J 1 base; bases outside gene matches: 8. Germline V gives CDR1 SEHNR, CDR2 FQNEAQ (reference sequence). The CDR3 here is CASSPRTGKNTEAFF. DNA for the CDR3: TGTGCCAGCAGTCCCCGGACAGGAAAGAACACTGAAGCTTTCTTT.

The chain is built from TRBV6-5 and TRBJ1-2; 7 bases fit TRBD1. The CDR3 extends over 14 amino acids. Trimming cost V 5 bases and J 3 bases; bases outside gene matches: 6. Germline assignment: CDR1 MNHEY and CDR2 SVGAGI. The CDR3 loop is CASSRDSRDYGYTF. CDR3 nucleotides: TGTGCCAGCAGTAGGGACAGTCGGGACTATGGCTACACCTTC.

V and J are TRBV10-3 and TRBJ2-4; 8 nucleotides line up with TRBD1. This CDR3 contains 18 residues. V lost 0 bases, J lost 3 bases, and 10 bases stayed unmatched. The germline V gene has CDR1 ENHRY and CDR2 SYGVKD. The CDR3: CAISESPGGLLDKNIQYF. DNA of the CDR3: TGTGCCATCAGTGAGTCGCCAGGGGGCCTGCTGGACAAAAACATTCAGTACTTC.

The chain is built from TRBV5-1 and TRBJ1-2; 11 bases are shared with TRBD1. The germline V gene has CDR1 SGHRS and CDR2 YFSETQ. J was trimmed by 7 bases and V by 0 bases; bases with no gene match: 11. The length of the CDR3 is 17 residues. The CDR3 reads CASSLGTGGAVRTGYTF. Written as DNA, the CDR3 is TGCGCCAGCAGCTTGGGGACAGGGGGCGCAGTAAGAACTGGCTACACCTTC.

The table lists this clone with a few counts. The chain uses TRBV9 and TRBJ2-1, with D tentatively TRBD2 (6 bases). CDR1 and CDR2 from the germline V gene are SGDLS and YYNGEE. The germline V and J ends were trimmed by 4 bases and 6 bases, with 20 bases remaining between them. The CDR3 has 16 amino acids. CDR3 protein: CASSPLGGEYGNEQFF. The DNA of the CDR3 is TGTGCCAGCAGCCCCCTCGGAGGGGAATACGGCAATGAGCAGTTCTTC. Full variable domain (outside the CDR3, taken from reference TRBV9 and TRBJ2-1): DSGVTQTPKHLITATGQRVTLRCSPRSGDLSVYWYQQSLDQGLQFLIQYYNGEERAKGNILERFSAQQFPDLHSELNLSSLELGDSALYFCASSPLGGEYGNEQFFGPGTRLTVL.

V and J are TRBV6-5 and TRBJ1-5, with TRBD1 as a possible D gene (6 bases). This CDR3 has 15 amino acids. Between the trimmed V and J ends, which lost 2 bases and 4 bases, there was a span of 12 bases. Germline V CDR1 and CDR2: MNHEY, SVGAGI. The CDR3 protein is CASSYTGGGNQPQHF. DNA of the CDR3: TGTGCCAGCAGTTACACGGGAGGGGGGAATCAGCCCCAGCATTTT.

The V and J genes are TRBV6-6 and TRBJ2-3, with D tentatively TRBD1 (7 bases). The CDR3 is made up of 15 amino acids. V was trimmed by 5 bases and J by 1 base, leaving 13 bases between them. Germline CDR1 is MNHNY and CDR2 is SVGAGI (reference sequence). The CDR3 DNA is TGTGCCAGCAGTCCAGGGGGGTCACGCACAGATACGCAGTATTTT. Translation gives CASSPGGSRTDTQYF.

V is TRBV5-6 and J is TRBJ2-1, with 9 bases lining up with TRBD1. The CDR3 is made up of 19 amino acids. Looked up from germline, CDR1 is SGHDT and CDR2 is YYEEEE. The J segment lost 7 bases and the V segment lost 2 bases, leaving 19 bases of the junction unmatched. The CDR3 loop reads CASSLAGTGNRLVRNEQFF. The CDR3 DNA follows: TGTGCCAGCAGCTTAGCCGGGACAGGGAACCGCTTAGTCAGAAATGAGCAGTTCTTC.

V gene TRBV7-2 combines with J gene TRBJ2-7; no firm D call. The germline CDR1 and CDR2 sequences are SGHTA and FQGNSA. This CDR3 has 12 amino acids. The V and J ends lost 5 bases and 4 bases respectively, with 9 bases between them. The CDR3 here is CASSLTVYEQYF. CDR3 sequence (DNA): TGTGCCAGCAGCCTAACCGTATACGAGCAGTACTTC.

The chain recombines TRBV5-4 with TRBJ2-5, with 8 bases fitting TRBD1. V lost 1 base to trimming and J lost 3 bases; unmatched junction nucleotides: 5. Germline CDR1 reads SGHNT; CDR2 reads YYREEE (reference sequence). The CDR3 totals 15 residues. Here the CDR3 DNA reads TGTGCCAGCAGCTTGCAGGGGGCGAGGAAAGAGACCCAGTACTTC. Its translation: CASSLQGARKETQYF.